The clone carrying this T cell receptor (beta chain) was counted between two and nine times. Its antigen remains unknown. Per the authors' pipeline: Junction-only sequences produced by ImmunoSEQ had no quality scores, so filtering differed. Only in-frame clones appear in the TCRdb table, and some are missing; sequencing was by immunoSEQ multiplex PCR. V and J calls and clone size are as listed in that table; D and trimming were resolved from the DNA. This sample has 100,000 or so clones, with about 63% found just once. These data belong to a study of shared clonotypes between healthy human individuals. Broader study findings: Clonotypes which were not shared had lower generation probabilities than clonotypes that all four donors shared. Sampling covered nothing but blood. Tissue TCR repertoires likely differ from those found in blood. Between a few donors, naive CD4 clonotypes were shared at a level of about 5%.

V lost 0 bases and J 7 bases, leaving 4 bases between the germline ends. The CDR3 spans 13 residues. The germline gives CDR1 MRHNA, CDR2 SNTAGT. The source of this sequence is a woman younger than 45 in good health. Sequenced sample: memory CD8+ T cells sorted from blood. Subset here: CD45RO+ cells pooled with CCR7-negative TemRA cells. V usage is TRBV6-4 and J usage is TRBJ1-6, with D uncertain. Written as DNA, the CDR3 is TGTGCCAGCAGTGACTCAGGGAATTCACCCCTCCACTTT. Protein sequence: CASSDSGNSPLHF.